Below, 15 T cell receptor beta chains from the same sample are listed, as sequenced in a study of Ad26.COV2.S vaccination and SARS-CoV-2 variants. Using immunoSEQ multiplex PCR, the repertoire was profiled, and TCRdb retains in-frame clones only, with some absent. The sample contains about 680,000 clones, more than 70% of which appear only once. Treatment described: some 20 received Ad26.COV2.S at low or high dose, single or two shots; 5 received placebo; per-sample allocation not given. Day 63 after the first vaccine or placebo injection was the time point for sampling. The sequences come from peripheral blood, collected in a trial of Ad26.COV2.S vaccine versus placebo. The receptors shown here come from a person aged 18-65 years who received the Ad26.COV2.S COVID-19 vaccine or a placebo.

The chain links TRBV15 to TRBJ2-6; the D gene is possibly TRBD2 (6 bases). The CDR3 is 15 amino acids. CDR1 is LNHNV, CDR2 YYDKDF, per germline (reference sequence). Trimming took 5 bases from V and 4 from J, leaving 12 bases between them. This CDR3 reads CATSGGGRGANVLTF. DNA for the CDR3: TGTGCCACCAGCGGGGGAGGCCGGGGGGCCAACGTCCTGACTTTC. Based on the CDR3 plus reference TRBV15 and TRBJ2-6, the full variable domain is DAMVIQNPRYQVTQFGKPVTLSCSQTLNHNVMYWYQQKSSQAPKLLFHYYDKDFNNEADTPDNFQSRRPNTSFCFLDIRSPGLGDTAMYLCATSGGGRGANVLTFGAGSRLTVL.

The rearrangement uses TRBV27 and TRBJ2-2; maybe TRBD2 (5 bases). Per the germline V gene, CDR1 is MNHEY and CDR2 is SMNVEV (reference sequence). V dropped 5 bases and J dropped 0 bases, with 13 bases sitting between them. The CDR3 is 16 amino acids. CDR3: CASSGIGLSNTGELFF. As DNA, the CDR3 is TGTGCCAGCAGTGGGATAGGACTCTCGAACACCGGGGAGCTGTTTTTT.

The chain is built from TRBV28 and TRBJ2-7; D not resolved. The CDR3 runs to 14 residues. The germline V gene has CDR1 MDHEN and CDR2 SYDVKM. The V end was cut by 7 bases, the J end by 0 bases, with 13 bases between. The CDR3 loop is CASIRRESSYEQYF. CDR3 DNA: TGTGCCAGCATACGGCGTGAGAGCTCCTACGAGCAGTACTTC.

This clone was counted a single time. The chain employs TRBV6-5 and TRBJ1-5; 12 nucleotides align to TRBD1. V lost 6 bases to trimming and J lost 6 bases; unmatched junction nucleotides: 6. The CDR3 has 15 amino acids. Germline lookup yields CDR1 MNHEY and CDR2 SVGAGI. The CDR3 protein is CASSSGQGAVQPQHF. CDR3 nucleotide sequence: TGTGCCAGCAGCTCGGGACAGGGGGCGGTTCAGCCCCAGCATTTT.

This clone was recorded once. The chain is built from TRBV10-3 and TRBJ1-5; D gene unclear. The CDR3 covers 12 residues. V was clipped by 6 bases and J by 8 bases, with 11 bases between them. Germline loops: CDR1 ENHRY, CDR2 SYGVKD. The CDR3 region is CAISSGAEPQHF. The CDR3 coding sequence is TGTGCCATCAGCTCAGGTGCGGAGCCCCAGCATTTT.

The CDR3 DNA reads as TGTGCCAGCAGCTTTACGGGAGTTAATTCACCCCTCCACTTT. Protein product: CASSFTGVNSPLHF. The chain carries TRBV7-2 and TRBJ1-6; D gene uncertain. Germline lookup yields CDR1 SGHTA and CDR2 FQGNSA. Trimming stripped 3 bases from V and 6 bases from J, with 9 bases between. The CDR3 has 14 residues.

This sequence joins TRBV5-6 and TRBJ1-3; D is uncertain. Germline V CDR1 and CDR2: SGHDT, YYEEEE. V lost 2 bases, J lost 0 bases, and 9 bases lay in between. The CDR3 consists of 15 residues. This CDR3 reads CASSFFRSSGNTIYF. The CDR3 coding sequence is TGTGCCAGCAGCTTTTTTAGGTCCTCTGGAAACACCATATATTTT.

This clone has a single count. CDR3 sequence reads: CASSLIQVGNTEAFF. CDR3 bases: TGCGCCAGCAGCTTGATCCAGGTGGGGAACACTGAAGCTTTCTTT. The chain recombines TRBV5-1 with TRBJ1-1, with D unclear. Germline V lookup: CDR1 SGHRS, CDR2 YFSETQ. The germline V and J ends were trimmed by 1 base and 1 base, with 11 bases remaining between them. The CDR3 spans 15 residues.

Regarding this clone: Germline and junction disagree at one end, which may indicate a read error. V gene TRBV6-1 combines with J gene TRBJ2-7, with a tentative D call TRBD2 (5 bases). The germline V gene encodes CDR1 MNHNS and CDR2 SASEGT. The CDR3 spans 14 residues. CDR3 sequence: CASSEVGVSSEQYF. The CDR3 DNA sequence: TGTGCCAGCAGCGAAGTCGGGGTTTCCTCCGAGCAGTACTTC.

The chain joins TRBV6-5 to TRBJ1-5; D remains unclear. CDR1 is MNHEY and CDR2 is SVGAGI in the germline V gene. The CDR3 has 14 residues. V was trimmed by 7 bases and J by 0 bases, leaving 10 bases between them. The CDR3 DNA reads TGTGCCAGCAAAGGCAGCTATAGCAATCAGCCCCAGCATTTT. Its protein is CASKGSYSNQPQHF.

The chain uses TRBV19 and TRBJ2-7; D gene ambiguous. CDR1 and CDR2 (germline): LNHDA, SQIVND (reference sequence). The CDR3 is 13 amino acids. V gave up 3 bases and J gave up 4 bases, with 10 bases separating them. The CDR3 sequence is CASSMVGPYEQYF. CDR3 in DNA: TGTGCCAGTAGTATGGTAGGACCTTACGAGCAGTACTTC.

The genes are TRBV30 and TRBJ1-1; no clear D. Germline CDR1 and CDR2: GTSNPN and SVGIG (reference sequence). This CDR3 is 13 amino acids long. With 0 bases removed from V and 0 bases from J, the gap between germline ends came to 5 bases. CDR3 sequence reads: CAWSVLLNTEAFF. The CDR3 DNA sequence: TGTGCCTGGAGTGTTTTATTGAACACTGAAGCTTTCTTT.

V and J are TRBV5-1 and TRBJ1-1; tentatively, D is TRBD1 (6 bases). The CDR3 sequence is 13 residues long. Germline V gene lookup returns CDR1 SGHRS and CDR2 YFSETQ. With 6 bases removed from V and 5 bases from J, the gap between germline ends came to 14 bases. The DNA of the CDR3 is TGCGCCAGCACCGGGGGCGCTGAAACTGAAGCTTTCTTT. This translates into CASTGGAETEAFF.

This clone has a single count. V and J are TRBV4-3 and TRBJ1-2; tentatively, D is TRBD1 (6 bases). V was pared by 3 bases and J by 8 bases, with 13 bases between. Germline assignment: CDR1 LGHNA and CDR2 YSLEER. The CDR3 spans 13 residues. CDR3 in DNA: TGCGCCAGCAGCCACTACAGGGAGGAGGGCTACACCTTC. This encodes CASSHYREEGYTF.

The chain is built from TRBV19 and TRBJ2-5; D gene ambiguous. The V end was cut by 3 bases, the J end by 2 bases, with 7 bases between. The CDR3 has 13 residues. CDR1 is LNHDA, CDR2 SQIVND, per germline (reference sequence). The CDR3 sequence: CASSINKQETQYF. The CDR3 region has the DNA TGTGCCAGTAGTATTAACAAACAAGAGACCCAGTACTTC. The variable domain in full, with the rest retrieved from reference TRBV19 and TRBJ2-5, is DGGITQSPKYLFRKEGQNVTLSCEQNLNHDAMYWYRQDPGQGLRLIYYSQIVNDFQKGDIAEGYSVSREKKESFPLTVTSAQKNPTAFYLCASSINKQETQYFGPGTRLLVL.